This T cell receptor beta chain was obtained from a study of shared clonotypes between healthy human individuals. Repertoires were generated with immunoSEQ multiplex PCR, while TCRdb's copy carries only in-frame clones and drops some. The profile covers 2.5 million or so clones, with roughly nine tenths appearing a single time and more than 0.12% taken by the ten largest. The CDR3 length is 15 residues. With V trimmed by 8 bases and J by 4 bases, 9 bases remained unmatched. Looked up from germline, CDR1 is ENHRY and CDR2 is SYGVKD. Sequences were obtained from naive CD4+ T cells sorted from blood. Sample subset: CD45RA+ positively selected. The rearrangement links TRBV10-3 to TRBJ2-2; 8 bases map to TRBD1. This clonotype was obtained from a man younger than 35 in good health. The CDR3 protein is CAIATGGAGTGELFF. The CDR3, as DNA: TGTGCCATCGCTACAGGGGGAGCGGGCACCGGGGAGCTGTTTTTT.